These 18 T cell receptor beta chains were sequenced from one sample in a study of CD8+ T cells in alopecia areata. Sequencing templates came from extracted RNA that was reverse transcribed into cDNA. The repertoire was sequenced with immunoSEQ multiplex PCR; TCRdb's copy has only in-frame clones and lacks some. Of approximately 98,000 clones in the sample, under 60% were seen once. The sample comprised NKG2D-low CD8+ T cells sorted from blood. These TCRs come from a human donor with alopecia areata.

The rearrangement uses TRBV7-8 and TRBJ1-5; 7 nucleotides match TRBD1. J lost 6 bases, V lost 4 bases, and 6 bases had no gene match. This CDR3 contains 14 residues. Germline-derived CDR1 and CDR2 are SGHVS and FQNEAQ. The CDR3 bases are TGTGCCAGCAGCTCCCGGGACAGTAGTCAGCCCCAGCATTTT. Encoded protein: CASSSRDSSQPQHF.

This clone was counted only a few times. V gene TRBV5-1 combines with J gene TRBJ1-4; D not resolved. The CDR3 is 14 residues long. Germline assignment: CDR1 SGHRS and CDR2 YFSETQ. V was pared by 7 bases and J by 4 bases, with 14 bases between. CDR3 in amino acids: CASHDPGNNEKLFF. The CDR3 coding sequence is TGCGCCAGCCATGATCCGGGGAATAATGAAAAACTGTTTTTT.

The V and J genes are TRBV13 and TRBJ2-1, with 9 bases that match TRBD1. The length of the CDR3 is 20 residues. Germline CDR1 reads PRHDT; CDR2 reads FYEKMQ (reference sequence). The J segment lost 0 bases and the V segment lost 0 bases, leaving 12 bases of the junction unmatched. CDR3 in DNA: TGTGCCAGCAGCTTAGGTCGAGTTGAAGGACAGGGGAACTCCTACAATGAGCAGTTCTTC. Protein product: CASSLGRVEGQGNSYNEQFF.

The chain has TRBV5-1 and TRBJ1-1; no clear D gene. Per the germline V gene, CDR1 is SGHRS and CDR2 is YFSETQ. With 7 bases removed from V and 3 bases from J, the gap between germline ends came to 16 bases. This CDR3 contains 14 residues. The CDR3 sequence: CASSRPGRDTEAFF. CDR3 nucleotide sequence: TGCGCCAGCTCTCGACCCGGGCGAGACACTGAAGCTTTCTTT.

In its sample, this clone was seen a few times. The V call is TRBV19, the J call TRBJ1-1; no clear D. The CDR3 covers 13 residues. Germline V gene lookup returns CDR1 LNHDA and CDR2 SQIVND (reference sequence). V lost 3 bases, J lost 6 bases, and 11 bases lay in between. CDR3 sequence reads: CASSITDGSEAFF. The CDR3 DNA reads TGTGCCAGTAGTATCACGGACGGCTCTGAAGCTTTCTTT.

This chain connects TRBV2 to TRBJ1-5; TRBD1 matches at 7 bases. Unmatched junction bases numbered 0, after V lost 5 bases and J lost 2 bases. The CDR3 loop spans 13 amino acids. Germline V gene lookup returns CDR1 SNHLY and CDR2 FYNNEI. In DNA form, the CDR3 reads TGTGCCAGCAGTACAGGGGGCAATCAGCCCCAGCATTTT. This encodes CASSTGGNQPQHF.

This CDR3 is CASSLEPGLAGSNEQFF. DNA for the CDR3: TGTGCCAGCAGCTTAGAGCCGGGACTAGCGGGATCAAATGAGCAGTTCTTC. The V gene is TRBV11-2, the J gene TRBJ2-1, with 13 bases lining up with TRBD2. There are 17 residues in the CDR3. Germline V gives CDR1 SGHAT, CDR2 FQNNGV. After removal of 0 bases from V and 7 bases from J, the junction contained 6 bases not matched to a gene.

The CDR3 region has the DNA TGTGCCAGCAGCTCCCCAGCCTCCTACGAGCAGTACTTC. This encodes CASSSPASYEQYF. The chain carries TRBV7-9 and TRBJ2-7; D gene ambiguous. With 4 bases removed from V and 0 bases from J, the gap between germline ends came to 7 bases. The CDR3 loop spans 13 amino acids. CDR1 and CDR2 (germline): SEHNR, FQNEAQ (reference sequence).

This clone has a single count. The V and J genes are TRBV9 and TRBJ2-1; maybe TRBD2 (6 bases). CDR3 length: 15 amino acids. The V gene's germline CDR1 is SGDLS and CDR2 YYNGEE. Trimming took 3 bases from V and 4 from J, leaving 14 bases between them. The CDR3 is CASSDRSSGYNEQFF. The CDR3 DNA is TGTGCCAGCAGCGATAGGAGTAGCGGATACAATGAGCAGTTCTTC.

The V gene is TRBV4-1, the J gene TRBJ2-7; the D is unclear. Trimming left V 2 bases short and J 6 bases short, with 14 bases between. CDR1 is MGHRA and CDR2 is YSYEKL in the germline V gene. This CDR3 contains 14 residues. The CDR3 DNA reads TGCGCCAGCAGCCAATCCTCCGCCCGTGGCGAGCAGTACTTC. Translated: CASSQSSARGEQYF.

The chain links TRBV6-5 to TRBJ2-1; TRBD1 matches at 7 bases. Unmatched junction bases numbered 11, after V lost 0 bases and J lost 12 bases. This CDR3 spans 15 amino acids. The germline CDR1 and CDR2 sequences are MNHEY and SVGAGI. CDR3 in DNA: TGTGCCAGCAGTTACTCGGGCCCAGGGGGACAAGGGCAGTTCTTC. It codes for CASSYSGPGGQGQFF.

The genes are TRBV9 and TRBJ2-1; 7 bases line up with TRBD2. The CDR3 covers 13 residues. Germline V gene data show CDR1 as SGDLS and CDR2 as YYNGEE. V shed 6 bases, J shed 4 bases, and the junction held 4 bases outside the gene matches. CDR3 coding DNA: TGTGCCAGCACTTCTAGCGGATACAATGAGCAGTTCTTC. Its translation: CASTSSGYNEQFF.

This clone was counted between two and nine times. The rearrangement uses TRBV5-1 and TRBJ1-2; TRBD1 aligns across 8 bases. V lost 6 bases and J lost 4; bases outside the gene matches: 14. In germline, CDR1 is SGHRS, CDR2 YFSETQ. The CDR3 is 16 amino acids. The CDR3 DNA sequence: TGCGCCAGCACCTGGGGGGACAGGAGACCCTCCTATGGCTACACCTTC. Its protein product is CASTWGDRRPSYGYTF.

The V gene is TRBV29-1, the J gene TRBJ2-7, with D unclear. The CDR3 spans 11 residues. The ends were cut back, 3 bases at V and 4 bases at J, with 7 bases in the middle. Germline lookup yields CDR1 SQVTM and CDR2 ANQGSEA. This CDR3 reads CSVEGDYEQYF. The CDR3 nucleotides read TGCAGCGTTGAGGGTGATTACGAGCAGTACTTC.

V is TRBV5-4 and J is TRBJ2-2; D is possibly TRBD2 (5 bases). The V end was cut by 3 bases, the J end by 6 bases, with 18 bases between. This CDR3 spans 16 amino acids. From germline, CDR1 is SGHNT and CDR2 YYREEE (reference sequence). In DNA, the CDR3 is TGTGCCAGCAGCTCCCGGGAAGGGATATCGCCCGGGGAGCTGTTTTTT. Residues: CASSSREGISPGELFF.

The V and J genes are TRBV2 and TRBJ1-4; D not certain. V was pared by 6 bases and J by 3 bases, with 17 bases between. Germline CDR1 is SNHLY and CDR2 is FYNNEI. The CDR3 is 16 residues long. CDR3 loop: CASRTEEDRPNEKLFF. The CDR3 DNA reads TGTGCCAGCAGAACTGAAGAAGACCGACCTAATGAAAAACTGTTTTTT.

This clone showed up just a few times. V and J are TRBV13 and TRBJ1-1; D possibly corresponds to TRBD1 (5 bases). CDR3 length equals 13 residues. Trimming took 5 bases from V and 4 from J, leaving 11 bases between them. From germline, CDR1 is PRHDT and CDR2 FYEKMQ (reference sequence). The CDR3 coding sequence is TGTGCCAGCAGCCCCGAGGGGACCACTGAAGCTTTCTTT. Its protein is CASSPEGTTEAFF.

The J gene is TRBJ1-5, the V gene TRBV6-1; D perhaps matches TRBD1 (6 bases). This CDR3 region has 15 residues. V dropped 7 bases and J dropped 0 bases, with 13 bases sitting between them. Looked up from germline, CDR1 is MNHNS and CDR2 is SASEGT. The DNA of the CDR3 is TGTGCCAGCAATTCCAGGGGCCCTAGCAATCAGCCCCAGCATTTT. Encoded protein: CASNSRGPSNQPQHF.